The present T cell receptor (beta chain) was sequenced within a study of shared clonotypes between healthy human individuals. About the study: A donor's plate count was three for CD4 naive and three for CD4 memory; CD8 naive had two and CD8 memory one.

Positively selected for CCR7, the CD45RO-negative cells used as naive CD8 cells excluded terminally differentiated effector memory CD45RA+ cells. A single count supports this clone. Other DNA sequences in this specimen translate into the identical CDR3. V dropped 5 bases and J dropped 6 bases, with 5 bases sitting between them. The CDR3 sequence is 11 residues long. CDR1 and CDR2 from the germline V gene are SGHRS and YFSETQ. The assay used deep level. Data came from immunoSEQ multiplex PCR; TCRdb stores just in-frame clones and leaves some out. The table has roughly 2.1 million clones, approximately 94% seen once.

The chain has TRBV5-1 and TRBJ2-2; D gene ambiguous. The sequence was collected from a man younger than 35 in good health. Some clones in this sample may be carry-over from other donors' samples. The sequenced material came from naive CD8+ T cells from PBMCs. CDR3 loop: CASSVSGELFF. CDR3 coding DNA: TGCGCCAGCAGTGTATCCGGGGAGCTGTTTTTT.